The next 23 T cell receptor beta chains were all read from a single sample in a study of metastatic and nonmetastatic thyroid tumors. TCRdb re-clonotyped the PCR reads through MiXCR. The data hold 15,000 to 20,000 clones, with 9.5% to 15% observed a single time. Every patient underwent thyroid surgery untreated. Sequencing was performed on blood. The source of these receptors is a female donor with papillary thyroid cancer or a benign thyroid nodule (not recorded which). Some clones in this sample may be carry-over from other donors' samples.

Concerning this clone: This may be a read error: a much more frequent sequence differs by one nucleotide. The gene calls are TRBV30 and TRBJ1-3; D uncertain. Germline CDR1 GTSNPN, CDR2 SVGIG (reference sequence). The CDR3 is 13 amino acids. The CDR3 spells CAWSVQPASPIYF. CDR3 sequence (DNA): TGTGCCTGGAGTGTGCAGCCGGCTTCTCCCATATACTTT.

This clone has only a few counts. Possible read error: a much larger clone is one base away. The rearrangement uses TRBV20-1 and TRBJ1-4; 8 bases line up with TRBD1. Germline V gives CDR1 DFQATT, CDR2 SNEGSKA (reference sequence). The length of the CDR3 is 14 residues. Here the CDR3 reads CSATHRGGNEKLSF. The CDR3 DNA reads TGCAGTGCAACCCACAGGGGGGGAAATGAAAAACTGTCTTTT.

This clone has ten or more counts. The rearrangement uses TRBV19 and TRBJ2-3; 7 nucleotides line up with TRBD2. The CDR3 loop spans 13 amino acids. V gave up 2 bases and J gave up 5 bases; unmatched junction bases: 1. Per the germline V gene, CDR1 is LNHDA and CDR2 is SQIVND (reference sequence). The CDR3 loop reads CASSIWGGDTQYF. The CDR3, as DNA: TGTGCCAGTAGTATATGGGGGGGAGATACGCAGTATTTT.

V is TRBV19 and J is TRBJ2-1; D is unclear. The CDR3 runs to 12 residues. The V end was cut by 0 bases, the J end by 6 bases, with 3 bases between. From germline, CDR1 is LNHDA and CDR2 SQIVND (reference sequence). CDR3 residues: CASSIEGNEQFF. CDR3 nucleotides: TGTGCCAGTAGTATAGAAGGCAATGAGCAGTTCTTC.

This clone is deemed medium-sized. V and J are TRBV12-3 or TRBV12-4 and TRBJ1-5, with TRBD1 matching over 9 bases. The length of the CDR3 is 14 residues. The trim removed 6 bases at V and 6 bases at J, leaving 6 bases unmatched. The DNA for the CDR3 is TGTGCCAGCAGCCAAACGACAGGGGGTCAGCCCCAGCATTTT. This translates into CASSQTTGGQPQHF.

This chain uses TRBV6-1 with TRBJ1-1; a weak D match, TRBD1 (5 bases). Trimming removed 6 bases from V and 1 base from J, with 9 bases in between. CDR3 length: 13 residues. The germline V gene has CDR1 MNHNS and CDR2 SASEGT. CDR3 protein: CASRPTENTEAFF. Here the CDR3 DNA reads TGTGCCAGCAGACCGACAGAGAACACTGAAGCTTTCTTT.

This chain connects TRBV4-1 to TRBJ2-3; D uncertain. The CDR3 loop spans 13 amino acids. V was trimmed by 4 bases and J by 6 bases, leaving 11 bases between them. Germline CDR1 and CDR2: MGHRA and YSYEKL. CDR3 DNA sequence: TGCGCCAGCAGCCGAACGACCCCCGATACGCAGTATTTT. It codes for CASSRTTPDTQYF.

By proportion, this clone is medium-sized. V gene TRBV28 combines with J gene TRBJ1-2, with TRBD1 matching 8 bases. The germline CDR1 and CDR2 sequences are MDHEN and SYDVKM. V lost 10 bases to trimming and J lost 6 bases; unmatched junction nucleotides: 16. This CDR3 is built from 15 residues. DNA of the CDR3: TGTGCCACCTGCCCTCCCATACAGGGGGTAGATGGCTACACCTTC. It encodes CATCPPIQGVDGYTF.

The sample holds a few counts of this clone. The chain uses TRBV27 and TRBJ2-3; 7 bases are shared with TRBD2. This CDR3 contains 17 residues. V was clipped by 5 bases and J by 6 bases; unmatched bases: 17. Germline assignment: CDR1 MNHEY and CDR2 SMNVEV (reference sequence). Here the CDR3 DNA reads TGTGCCAGCAGTAATCTCCTACCAGCGGGGTACACGGATACGCAGTATTTT. This codes for CASSNLLPAGYTDTQYF.

The sample holds many counts of this clone. The J gene is TRBJ2-5, the V gene TRBV24-1; 7 nucleotides line up with TRBD1. This CDR3 has 15 amino acids. Germline trimming cut 1 base from V and 2 bases from J; bases unmatched to any gene: 3. Germline V gene lookup returns CDR1 KGHDR and CDR2 SFDVKD. CDR3 DNA: TGTGCCACCAGTGATTTAGTGGACAGGCAAGAGACCCAGTACTTC. Its protein product is CATSDLVDRQETQYF.

Many counts were recorded for this clone. The chain has TRBV27 and TRBJ1-1, with TRBD1 as a possible D gene (5 bases). The ends were cut back, 4 bases at V and 4 bases at J, with 10 bases in the middle. CDR1 is MNHEY and CDR2 is SMNVEV in the germline V gene (reference sequence). The CDR3 contains 13 residues. The CDR3 DNA is TGTGCCAGCAGTTCCCAGGGAAGCACTGAAGCTTTCTTT. This codes for CASSSQGSTEAFF.

This clone occurred a few times. The chain couples TRBV27 to TRBJ1-1; D call uncertain. Trimming cost V 3 bases and J 3 bases, with 11 bases left between them. Germline V gene sequence: CDR1 MNHEY, CDR2 SMNVEV (reference sequence). The CDR3 is 14 residues long. CDR3 region: CASSLTRRDTEAFF. In DNA form, the CDR3 reads TGTGCCAGCAGTTTGACCAGAAGGGACACTGAAGCTTTCTTT.

This clone was observed a handful of times. The V call is TRBV19, the J call TRBJ1-5; tentatively, D is TRBD1 (5 bases). Germline CDR1 LNHDA, CDR2 SQIVND (reference sequence). CDR3 length: 15 residues. Between the trimmed V and J ends, which lost 5 bases and 3 bases, there was a span of 14 bases. The CDR3 sequence: CASSPGGEVNQPQHF. In nucleotides, the CDR3 is TGTGCCAGTAGTCCGGGGGGAGAGGTCAATCAGCCCCAGCATTTT. The variable domain in full, with the rest retrieved from reference TRBV19 and TRBJ1-5, is DGGITQSPKYLFRKEGQNVTLSCEQNLNHDAMYWYRQDPGQGLRLIYYSQIVNDFQKGDIAEGYSVSREKKESFPLTVTSAQKNPTAFYLCASSPGGEVNQPQHFGDGTRLSIL.

This clone has ten or more counts. The chain carries TRBV3-1 and TRBJ1-5; no reliable D call. The CDR3 sequence is 13 residues long. Germline values: CDR1 LGHDT, CDR2 YNNKEL (reference sequence). Trimming took off 1 base at V and 5 bases at J, with 6 bases between the two ends. The CDR3 region is CASSQAGDQPQHF. The CDR3 bases are TGTGCCAGCAGCCAAGCCGGAGATCAGCCCCAGCATTTT. Full variable domain (outside the CDR3, taken from reference TRBV3-1 and TRBJ1-5): DTAVSQTPKYLVTQMGNDKSIKCEQNLGHDTMYWYKQDSKKFLKIMFSYNNKELIINETVPNRFSPKSPDKAHLNLHINSLELGDSAVYFCASSQAGDQPQHFGDGTRLSIL.

Remarks on this clone: One end of the junction fails to match germline, which may point to a read error. This chain joins TRBV5-1 and TRBJ2-3, with D possibly called TRBD1 or TRBD2 (5 bases each). The CDR3 covers 14 residues. Looked up from germline, CDR1 is SGHRS and CDR2 is YFSETQ. The chain's CDR3 is CASSLGVGPDTHYF. The CDR3 nucleotides read TGCGCCAGCAGCTTGGGGGTGGGACCAGATACGCATTATTTT.

This clone has only a few counts. V and J are TRBV5-6 and TRBJ2-7; 11 nucleotides agree with TRBD1. Losses at the gene ends were 0 bases for V and 5 bases for J; bases not matched to a gene: 4. The CDR3 runs to 15 residues. Germline V gene sequence: CDR1 SGHDT, CDR2 YYEEEE. The CDR3 coding sequence is TGTGCCAGCAGCTTGGTCTGGACAGGGGGCCACGAGCAGTACTTC. It specifies CASSLVWTGGHEQYF.

The chain carries TRBV7-2 and TRBJ2-1; D is perhaps TRBD1 (6 bases). The germline V and J ends were trimmed by 5 bases and 5 bases, with 16 bases remaining between them. Germline CDR1 and CDR2: SGHTA and FQGNSA. The CDR3 sequence is 15 residues long. CDR3 sequence (DNA): TGTGCCAGCAGCGAAGGGGGAGCTAGAAACAATGAGCAGTTCTTC. It encodes CASSEGGARNNEQFF.

This chain links TRBV19 with TRBJ2-2; no clear D. The CDR3 has 15 amino acids. Trimming pared 3 bases from V and 8 bases from J, leaving 16 bases between. The germline V gene encodes CDR1 LNHDA and CDR2 SQIVND (reference sequence). Here the CDR3 reads CASSIGPVVGGELFF. The CDR3 region has the DNA TGTGCCAGTAGTATCGGACCGGTGGTCGGGGGGGAGCTGTTTTTT.

Concerning this clone: The sample holds other DNA sequences that translate to the same CDR3. In DNA form, the CDR3 reads TGTGCCACCAGCAACGTAACAGGAGGTACAGATACGCAGTATTTT. This encodes CATSNVTGGTDTQYF. The rearrangement links TRBV15 to TRBJ2-3; the D gene could be TRBD1 or TRBD2 (5 bases each). The V end was cut by 4 bases, the J end by 3 bases, with 14 bases between. Germline V gene lookup returns CDR1 LNHNV and CDR2 YYDKDF (reference sequence). This CDR3 is 15 amino acids long. Based on the CDR3 plus reference TRBV15 and TRBJ2-3, the full variable domain is DAMVIQNPRYQVTQFGKPVTLSCSQTLNHNVMYWYQQKSSQAPKLLFHYYDKDFNNEADTPDNFQSRRPNTSFCFLDIRSPGLGDTAMYLCATSNVTGGTDTQYFGPGTRLTVL.

In this sample, this clone turned up many times. The chain employs TRBV28 and TRBJ2-7; TRBD1 is a possible D gene (5 bases). The CDR3 spans 15 residues. Germline V gene data show CDR1 as MDHEN and CDR2 as SYDVKM. V was trimmed by 5 bases and J by 5 bases, leaving 19 bases between them. This chain's CDR3 is CASSPTVKNRHEQYF. The CDR3 DNA reads TGTGCCAGCAGTCCCACTGTGAAGAACAGGCACGAGCAGTACTTC.

This clone was seen ten or more times. J is TRBJ2-4 and V is TRBV20-1; D is ambiguous. Germline CDR1 is DFQATT and CDR2 is SNEGSKA (reference sequence). The CDR3 spans 15 residues. V gave up 6 bases and J gave up 4 bases, with 19 bases separating them. The CDR3 DNA sequence: TGCAGTGCGGAAGAGGCACAGACCGCGAAAAACATTCAGTACTTC. This translates into CSAEEAQTAKNIQYF.

This clone was detected ten times or more. The chain is built from TRBV30 and TRBJ2-6; the match to TRBD1 covers 7 bases. Trimming took 5 bases from V and 2 from J; bases not matched to a gene: 3. The CDR3 sequence is 14 residues long. Germline V gives CDR1 GTSNPN, CDR2 SVGIG (reference sequence). The CDR3 sequence is CAWLRGPGANVLTF. The CDR3 nucleotides are TGTGCCTGGCTAAGGGGGCCTGGGGCCAACGTCCTGACTTTC.

This clone was seen at least ten times. The chain recombines TRBV5-6 with TRBJ2-3; 8 bases align to TRBD2. The CDR3 is made up of 16 amino acids. The ends lost 0 bases at V and 2 bases at J; junction bases unmatched: 5. In germline, CDR1 is SGHDT, CDR2 YYEEEE. CDR3 sequence (DNA): TGTGCCAGCAGCTTGGAAGGTAGCGGGACCACAGATACGCAGTATTTT. It yields the protein CASSLEGSGTTDTQYF.